The 22 T cell receptor beta chains below were found in one sample sequenced in a study of neurological immune-mediated disorders. Indicated time point: longitudinal time-point 2. Via MiXCR, TCRdb re-called the 5' RACE reads, giving one row per CDR3 protein. This sample has about 60,000 distinct CDR3 sequences, with roughly 10% found just once. Material: PBMCs. The receptors were gathered from a man aged 25-45 years in good health.

The chain employs TRBV10-2 and TRBJ1-2; D not resolved. Trimming pared 4 bases from V and 6 bases from J, leaving 12 bases between. In germline, CDR1 is WSHSY, CDR2 SAAADI. CDR3 length: 13 amino acids. CDR3 protein: CASSGLGRDGYTF. CDR3 coding DNA: TGCGCCAGCAGTGGCTTGGGGAGGGATGGCTACACCTTC.

This clonotype appeared many times. This rearrangement joins TRBV7-9 to TRBJ2-7; D gene uncertain. V lost 5 bases and J 2 bases, leaving 16 bases between the germline ends. In germline, CDR1 is SEHNR, CDR2 FQNEAQ (reference sequence). The CDR3 covers 15 residues. CDR3 bases: TGTGCCAGCAGCCCACAGTCTTGGCGCCCCTACGAGCAGTACTTC. Translated, it gives CASSPQSWRPYEQYF.

This clonotype was detected ten times or more. The V and J genes are TRBV5-1 and TRBJ2-1; D gene unclear. With 1 base removed from V and 5 bases from J, the gap between germline ends came to 7 bases. The CDR3 contains 13 residues. Germline V CDR1 and CDR2: SGHRS, YFSETQ. DNA for the CDR3: TGCGCCAGCAGCTTGAACACAAACAATGAGCAGTTCTTC. It is translated as CASSLNTNNEQFF.

Within the sample, this clonotype is medium-sized. V is TRBV4-3 and J is TRBJ1-2; no firm D call. This CDR3 is built from 15 residues. Germline V CDR1 and CDR2: LGHNA, YSLEER. The V gene lost 1 base and the J gene lost 2 bases, with 11 bases spanning the gap. The CDR3 DNA follows: TGCGCCAGCAGCCAAGGGCTTGCGGCCAACTATGGCTACACCTTC. Translated: CASSQGLAANYGYTF.

This clonotype was seen at least ten times. The chain joins TRBV5-1 to TRBJ1-6, with D perhaps matching TRBD1 (5 bases). Germline CDR1 reads SGHRS; CDR2 reads YFSETQ. V shed 1 base and J shed 7 bases, with 15 bases lying between them. This CDR3 contains 16 residues. CDR3 sequence: CASSLQPQQGNSPLHF. CDR3 coding DNA: TGCGCCAGCAGCTTGCAGCCTCAGCAGGGAAATTCACCCCTCCACTTT.

This clonotype was observed at least ten times. The chain employs TRBV4-1 and TRBJ2-2, with no clear D. CDR3 size: 12 residues. CDR1 and CDR2 from the germline V gene are MGHRA and YSYEKL. The ends were cut back, 4 bases at V and 6 bases at J, with 6 bases in the middle. The CDR3 DNA reads TGCGCCAGCAGCCGCCCCCCCGGGGAGCTGTTTTTT. It specifies CASSRPPGELFF.

This clonotype was counted only a few times. The V and J genes are TRBV7-8 and TRBJ2-1, with a weak D call TRBD2 (6 bases). The CDR3 is made up of 14 amino acids. Germline lookup yields CDR1 SGHVS and CDR2 FQNEAQ. The V and J ends lost 5 bases and 0 bases respectively, with 8 bases between them. The CDR3: CASSGGSSYNEQFF. The CDR3 DNA sequence: TGTGCCAGCAGCGGGGGGAGCTCCTACAATGAGCAGTTCTTC.

This clonotype was recorded many times. This rearrangement joins TRBV28 to TRBJ2-1; TRBD2 might be the D (6 bases). Germline V CDR1 and CDR2: MDHEN, SYDVKM. The CDR3 totals 13 residues. CDR3 DNA sequence: TGTTTTGTTTCTGGTACGGGGGTGGATGAGCAGTTCTTC. It is translated as CFVSGTGVDEQFF.

This clonotype has at least ten counts. The chain is built from TRBV20-1 and TRBJ2-7; D is ambiguous. The CDR3 runs to 13 residues. V dropped 7 bases and J dropped 2 bases, with 15 bases sitting between them. Germline V gives CDR1 DFQATT, CDR2 SNEGSKA (reference sequence). The CDR3 is CSVPNFPTYEQYF. As DNA, the CDR3 is TGCAGTGTTCCGAACTTTCCAACCTACGAGCAGTACTTC.

There are many counts of this clonotype. The V and J genes are TRBV5-1 and TRBJ2-5, with TRBD2 matching 11 bases. The CDR3 covers 17 residues. Germline trimming cut 0 bases from V and 1 base from J; bases unmatched to any gene: 5. The germline V gene has CDR1 SGHRS and CDR2 YFSETQ. CDR3 protein: CASSLGTSGQIQETQYF. The CDR3 region has the DNA TGCGCCAGCAGCTTGGGGACTAGCGGGCAAATCCAAGAGACCCAGTACTTC. Drawing the rest from reference TRBV5-1 and TRBJ2-5, the complete variable domain is KAGVTQTPRYLIKTRGQQVTLSCSPISGHRSVSWYQQTPGQGLQFLFEYFSETQRNKGNFPGRFSGRQFSNSRSEMNVSTLELGDSALYLCASSLGTSGQIQETQYFGPGTRLLVL.

This clonotype has ten or more counts. The gene calls are TRBV7-9 and TRBJ2-1; D may be TRBD1 (5 bases). V lost 1 base and J 4 bases, leaving 8 bases between the germline ends. In germline, CDR1 is SEHNR, CDR2 FQNEAQ (reference sequence). This CDR3 contains 14 residues. Here the CDR3 DNA reads TGTGCCAGCAGCTTAGACTACAGGTACAATGAGCAGTTCTTC. This translates into CASSLDYRYNEQFF.

This clonotype came up many times. The chain has TRBV5-1 and TRBJ1-6, with D uncertain. The germline V gene has CDR1 SGHRS and CDR2 YFSETQ. The CDR3 loop spans 14 amino acids. Trimming took 9 bases from V and 7 from J, leaving 17 bases between them. In DNA, the CDR3 is TGCGCCACCCGGACGGAGGTCTCCAATTCACCCCTCCACTTT. Its protein is CATRTEVSNSPLHF.

With regard to this clonotype: A much more abundant neighbour one base away suggests this may be a read error. The chain employs TRBV7-2 and TRBJ1-3, with D perhaps TRBD1 (5 bases). The CDR3 covers 15 residues. The germline V gene has CDR1 SGHTA and CDR2 FQGNSA. Trimming took 4 bases from V and 0 from J, leaving 10 bases between them. In DNA form, the CDR3 reads TGTGCCAGCAGCTCATGGACAAACTCTGGAAACACCATATATTTT. This encodes CASSSWTNSGNTIYF.

This clonotype was observed at least ten times. V usage is TRBV7-7 and J usage is TRBJ2-7; D possibly corresponds to TRBD1 (6 bases). The CDR3 is made up of 14 amino acids. Germline V gene lookup returns CDR1 SSHAT and CDR2 FNYEAQ (reference sequence). V was clipped by 1 base and J by 5 bases, with 12 bases between them. The CDR3 region is CASSLDRESHEQYF. CDR3 coding DNA: TGTGCCAGCAGCTTAGACAGGGAATCGCACGAGCAGTACTTC.

This clonotype was counted ten times or more. The genes are TRBV12-3 or TRBV12-4 and TRBJ1-1; D gene uncertain. V gave up 5 bases and J gave up 0 bases, with 19 bases separating them. This CDR3 has 17 amino acids. CDR3 nucleotide sequence: TGTGCCAGCAGTGACCCGTTAGCATGGGCTATGAACACTGAAGCTTTCTTT. Its protein product is CASSDPLAWAMNTEAFF.

This clonotype was seen many times. The gene calls are TRBV28 and TRBJ2-3; no clear D. Deletions cut 2 bases from V and 0 bases from J, with 6 bases between. This CDR3 has 14 amino acids. Germline CDR1 and CDR2: MDHEN and SYDVKM. CDR3 protein: CASSLASSTDTQYF. The CDR3 nucleotides are TGTGCCAGCAGTTTAGCAAGTAGCACAGATACGCAGTATTTT.

At least ten counts were recorded for this clonotype. V gene TRBV5-1 combines with J gene TRBJ2-4; tentatively, D is TRBD1 or TRBD2 (6 bases each). V was trimmed by 2 bases and J by 2 bases, leaving 11 bases between them. CDR3 length: 15 residues. Germline values: CDR1 SGHRS, CDR2 YFSETQ. The CDR3 sequence is CASSLRGDSKNIQYF. CDR3 in DNA: TGCGCCAGCAGCTTAAGGGGGGATTCCAAAAACATTCAGTACTTC.

At least ten counts were recorded for this clonotype. The CDR3 nucleotides read TGCAGCGTTGATTACAGGCACTCCTACGGCTACACCTTC. Translated: CSVDYRHSYGYTF. The chain joins TRBV29-1 to TRBJ1-2, with D perhaps matching TRBD1 (5 bases). This CDR3 is 13 amino acids long. From germline, CDR1 is SQVTM and CDR2 ANQGSEA. Trimming removed 3 bases from V and 8 bases from J, with 16 bases in between.

This clonotype appeared many times. The V call is TRBV5-1, the J call TRBJ2-7; D unresolved. The germline V and J ends were trimmed by 1 base and 3 bases, with 8 bases remaining between them. Germline assignment: CDR1 SGHRS and CDR2 YFSETQ. The CDR3 spans 13 residues. The CDR3 reads CASSLHFDYEQYF. Written as DNA, the CDR3 is TGCGCCAGCAGCTTGCACTTCGACTACGAGCAGTACTTC.

This clonotype showed up many times. The V gene is TRBV6-5, the J gene TRBJ1-4; perhaps TRBD1 as D (5 bases). CDR1 MNHEY and CDR2 SVGAGI come from the germline V gene. The V end lost 2 bases, the J end lost 2 bases, and 9 bases lay between the germline ends. CDR3 length: 15 amino acids. CDR3 nucleotide sequence: TGTGCCAGCAGTTACGAAGGGGCGACTAATGAAAAACTGTTTTTT. Amino acids: CASSYEGATNEKLFF.

As for this clonotype: With a much larger clone just one base away, this may be a read error. The chain employs TRBV3-1 and TRBJ2-2, with 8 nucleotides matching TRBD2. Trimming at V came to 1 base and at J to 4 bases, leaving 5 bases not matched to a gene. Per germline, CDR1 LGHDT and CDR2 YNNKEL (reference sequence). This CDR3 comprises 16 residues. This chain's CDR3 is CASSQGVGGGTGELFF. The CDR3 region has the DNA TGTGCCAGCAGCCAAGGAGTCGGGGGGGGCACCGGGGAGCTGTTTTTT.

There are many counts of this clonotype. The chain employs TRBV7-6 and TRBJ2-3; 12 bases are a match to TRBD2. The CDR3 covers 15 residues. The germline V gene has CDR1 SGHVS and CDR2 FNYEAQ. J lost 5 bases, V lost 4 bases, and 4 bases had no gene match. CDR3 protein: CASSSPGLAGDTQYF. CDR3 in DNA: TGTGCCAGCAGCTCGCCGGGACTAGCGGGAGATACGCAGTATTTT.